Here is one TCR beta chain with its context. Clones were sequenced by immunoSEQ multiplex PCR, and TCRdb holds only the in-frame ones, with some missing. The sample has tens of thousands of clones, 90% to 95% seen once. V dropped 0 bases and J dropped 9 bases, with 12 bases sitting between them. In germline, CDR1 is MGHRA, CDR2 YSYEKL. This CDR3 has 14 residues. This sample is part of a study of technical replicates of blood from four donors. This TCR came from a human donor in good health. Sequencing was performed on T cells isolated from PBMCs. The chain employs TRBV4-1 and TRBJ1-5, with unresolved D. Here the CDR3 DNA reads TGCGCCAGCAGCCAAGAGGGAGGAGGACGGCCCCAGCATTTT. Protein: CASSQEGGGRPQHF.